A single T cell receptor beta chain is shown here with its context. The sample holds a few counts of this clonotype. Its antigen is not yet known. Nothing much larger sits one base from this clone, and base qualities are not available. The CDR3 contains 17 residues, cysteine and phenylalanine counted. Kept here is only the CDR3 DNA, which spans 51 bases and is read in frame from base 1. V lost 1 base and J lost 0 bases, and the count of bases not matched to a germline gene is 7. The germline V gene provides CDR1 SGHAT and CDR2 FQNNGV. The sample was run on an Illumina NovaSeq 6000. cDNA libraries for TCRalpha and TCRbeta were prepared by 5'RACE using constant-segment primers, with sample barcodes and unique molecular identifiers added. RNA was extracted from every sample with Trizol reagent. Library amplification was performed in two PCR steps, and a second sample barcode and Illumina TruSeq adapters were introduced in the second step. The libraries were sequenced on an Illumina NovaSeq using 2 x 150 bp paired-end reads. In the paper's pipeline: Reads were demultiplexed and collapsed into UMI-guided consensus sequences with migec v1.2.7. Using mixcr v2.1.11, the UMI consensuses were aligned to TRA and TRB V and J templates and assembled into clonotypes. A clonotype was counted as expanded or contracted only when both edgeR and NoisET called the clonotype significant, with the noise models trained on biological replicates. For edgeR calls, the cutoffs were a false discovery rate-adjusted p below 0.01 and a log2 fold-change threshold of 1. As an exploratory analysis of dynamics, PCA with hierarchical clustering was applied to max-normalized trajectories of the 1000 most abundant clonotypes. Separately sequenced CD4+ and CD8+ repertoires were used to assign the CD4 or CD8 phenotype of responding clones. TCRdb trimmed public reads at Q25 via fastp, called clones via MiXCR and kept in-frame beta chains. CDR3 protein duplicates are merged, each entry listing the most common genes and DNA. Here the V and J calls rest on TCRdb's processing, not on the authors' analysis. This sample comprises 40,000 to 60,000 distinct CDR3 sequences, approximately 8% of them detected only once. The top ten constitute 1.4% of the sample.

The data were taken from a study of T-cell memory formation after mild COVID-19 (dated by TCRdb to about 2021). General notes on the study: TCR sequence clusters from the two donors were found to be largely donor specific. Two young, previously healthy adult volunteers made up the cohort, one male and one female. Longitudinal TCRalpha and TCRbeta repertoire sequencing tracked T-cell clones expanding and contracting after mild COVID-19 in a couple of donors. Overall study outcomes, separate from this receptor: Contracting CD4+ clones were found mainly in CM and EM memory subsets, while CD8+ clones were enriched in EMRA. The study covered only a couple of mild cases, and larger cohorts including severe cases with pre-infection samples were considered necessary. From day 15 to 85, contracting clones showed balanced CD4/CD8 phenotypes, whereas a second wave of clones that expanded from day 15 to 37 leaned towards CD4+. Some responding clones were detected in pre-infection memory, suggesting pre-existing cross-reactive memory T cells joined the SARS-CoV-2 response. SARS-CoV-2 specificity of the second-wave clones peaking on day 37 was not confirmed.

Ficoll-Paque density gradient centrifugation was used to isolate PBMCs. The receptor chain draws on TRBV11-2 and TRBJ2-3, with TRBD2 identical over 7 junction bases. Sequencing was performed on PBMCs or a T cell subset sorted from them (not recorded which). This receptor was taken from a young man who had mild COVID-19 (a few samples of this study predate the infection). The sample titles of this study are shuffled in the database, so cell type and time point are left out; the donor was told from shared clones. The nucleotides read TGTGCCAGCAGCTTAGGCCCGGGACTAACTAGCACAGATACGCAGTATTTT. This sequence encodes CASSLGPGLTSTDTQYF.